This T cell receptor beta chain stems from a study of shared clonotypes between healthy human individuals. In CD8 memory, CD45RO+ cells were put together with CCR7-negative CD45RA+ TemRA cells. Turning to this clone: What it binds is unknown.

CDR1 and CDR2 (germline): SGHTA, FQGNSA. V gave up 0 bases and J gave up 5 bases; unmatched junction bases: 5. This CDR3 region has 16 residues. Study-level findings and limits: The study found approximately 5% of naive CD4 clonotypes shared across a handful of donors. Since donors were few, the genetic and exposure-history diversity represented was limited. Relative to clonotypes present in all four donors, those not shared had lower generation probabilities.

The method was immunoSEQ multiplex PCR; TCRdb's version includes in-frame clones alone and lacks a portion of them. This table has roughly 700,000 clones, about 92% appearing once. The receptor was isolated from a man between 18 and 35 years old in good health. Some clones in this sample may be carry-over from other donors' samples. Sequencing input: memory CD8+ T cells from PBMCs. The sample's subset: CD45RO+ cells pooled with CCR7-negative TemRA cells. The V gene is TRBV7-2, the J gene TRBJ2-5, with 11 positions matching TRBD2. This CDR3 is CASSLALLAGAETQYF. In nucleotides, the CDR3 is TGTGCCAGCAGCTTAGCGTTACTAGCGGGAGCCGAGACCCAGTACTTC.